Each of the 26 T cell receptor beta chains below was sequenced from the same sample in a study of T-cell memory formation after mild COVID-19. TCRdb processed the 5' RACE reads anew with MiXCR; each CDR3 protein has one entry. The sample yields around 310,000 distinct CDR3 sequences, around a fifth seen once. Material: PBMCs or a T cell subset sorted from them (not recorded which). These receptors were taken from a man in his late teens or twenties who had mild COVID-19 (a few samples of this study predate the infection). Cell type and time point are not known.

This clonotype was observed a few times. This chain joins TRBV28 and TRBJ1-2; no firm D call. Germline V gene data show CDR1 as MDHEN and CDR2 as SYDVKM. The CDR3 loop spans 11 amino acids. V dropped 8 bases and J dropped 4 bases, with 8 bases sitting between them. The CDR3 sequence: CASRGSYGYTF. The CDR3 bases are TGTGCCAGCCGCGGTTCCTATGGCTACACCTTC.

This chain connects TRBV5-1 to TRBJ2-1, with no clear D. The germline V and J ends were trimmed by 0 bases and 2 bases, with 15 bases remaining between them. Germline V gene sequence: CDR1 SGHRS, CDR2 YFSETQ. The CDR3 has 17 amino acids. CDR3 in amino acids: CASSLESRGLTYNEQFF. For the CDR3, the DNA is TGCGCCAGCAGCTTGGAGTCGCGCGGATTGACCTACAATGAGCAGTTCTTC.

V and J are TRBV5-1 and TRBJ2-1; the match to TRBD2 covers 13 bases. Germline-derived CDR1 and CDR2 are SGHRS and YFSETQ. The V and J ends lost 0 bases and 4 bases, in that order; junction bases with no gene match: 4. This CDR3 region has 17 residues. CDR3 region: CASSLGETSGGYNEQFF. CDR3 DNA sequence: TGCGCCAGCAGCTTGGGGGAGACTAGCGGGGGGTACAATGAGCAGTTCTTC.

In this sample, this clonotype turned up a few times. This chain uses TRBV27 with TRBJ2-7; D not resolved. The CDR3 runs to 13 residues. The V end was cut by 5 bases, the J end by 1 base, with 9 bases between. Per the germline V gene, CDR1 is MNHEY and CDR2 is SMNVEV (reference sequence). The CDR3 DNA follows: TGTGCCAGCAGTGCCAGGTGGTCCTACGAGCAGTACGTC. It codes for CASSARWSYEQYV.

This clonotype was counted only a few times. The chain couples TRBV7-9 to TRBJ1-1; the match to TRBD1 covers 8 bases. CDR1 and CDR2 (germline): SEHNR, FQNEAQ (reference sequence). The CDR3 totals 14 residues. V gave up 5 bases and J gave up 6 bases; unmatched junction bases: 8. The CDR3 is CASSTLTGVAEAFF. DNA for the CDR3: TGTGCCAGCAGCACCCTGACAGGGGTTGCTGAAGCTTTCTTT. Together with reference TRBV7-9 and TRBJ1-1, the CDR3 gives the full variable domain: DTGVSQNPRHKITKRGQNVTFRCDPISEHNRLYWYRQTLGQGPEFLTYFQNEAQLEKSRLLSDRFSAERPKGSFSTLEIQRTEQGDSAMYLCASSTLTGVAEAFFGQGTRLTVV.

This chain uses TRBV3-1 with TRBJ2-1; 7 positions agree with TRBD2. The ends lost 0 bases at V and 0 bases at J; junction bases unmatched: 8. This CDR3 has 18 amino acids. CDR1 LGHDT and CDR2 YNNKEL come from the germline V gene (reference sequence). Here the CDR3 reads CASSQDGGGGGSYNEQFF. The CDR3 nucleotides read TGTGCCAGCAGCCAAGATGGCGGGGGTGGCGGCTCCTACAATGAGCAGTTCTTC.

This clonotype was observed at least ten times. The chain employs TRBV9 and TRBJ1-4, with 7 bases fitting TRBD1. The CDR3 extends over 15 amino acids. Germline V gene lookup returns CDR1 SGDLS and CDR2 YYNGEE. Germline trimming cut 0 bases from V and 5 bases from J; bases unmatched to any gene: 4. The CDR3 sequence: CASSVDGTVNEKLFF. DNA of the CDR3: TGTGCCAGCAGCGTAGATGGGACAGTCAATGAAAAACTGTTTTTT.

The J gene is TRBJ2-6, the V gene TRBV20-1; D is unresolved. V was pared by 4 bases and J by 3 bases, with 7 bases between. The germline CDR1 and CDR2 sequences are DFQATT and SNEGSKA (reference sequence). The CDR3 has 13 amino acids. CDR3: CSANGFGANVLTF. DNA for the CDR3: TGCAGTGCTAATGGGTTTGGGGCCAACGTCCTGACTTTC.

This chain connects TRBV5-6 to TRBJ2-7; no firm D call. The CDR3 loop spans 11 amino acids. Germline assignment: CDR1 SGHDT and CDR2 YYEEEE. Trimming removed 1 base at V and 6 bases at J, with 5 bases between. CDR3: CASSLNLEQYF. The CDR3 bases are TGTGCCAGCAGCTTGAATCTCGAGCAGTACTTC.

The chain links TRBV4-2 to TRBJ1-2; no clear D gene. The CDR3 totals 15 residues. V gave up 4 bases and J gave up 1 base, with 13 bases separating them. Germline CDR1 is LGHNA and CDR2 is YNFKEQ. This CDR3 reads CASSLGPPVNYGYTF. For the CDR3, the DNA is TGTGCCAGCAGCCTGGGTCCACCTGTTAACTATGGCTACACCTTC.

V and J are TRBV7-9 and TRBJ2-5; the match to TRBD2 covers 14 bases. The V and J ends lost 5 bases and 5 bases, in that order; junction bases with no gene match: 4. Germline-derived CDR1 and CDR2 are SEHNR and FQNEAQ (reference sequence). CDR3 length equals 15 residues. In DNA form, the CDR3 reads TGTGCCAGCAGCCGACTAGCGGGGGGGCCGGAGACCCAGTACTTC. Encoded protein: CASSRLAGGPETQYF.

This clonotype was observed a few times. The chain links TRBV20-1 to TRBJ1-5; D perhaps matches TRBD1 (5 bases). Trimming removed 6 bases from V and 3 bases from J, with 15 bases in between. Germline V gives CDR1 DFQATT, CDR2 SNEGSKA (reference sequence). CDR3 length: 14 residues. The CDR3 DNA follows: TGCAGTGCCTCGGGGGAAGGGAACAATCAGCCCCAGCATTTT. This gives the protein CSASGEGNNQPQHF.

The CDR3 here is CSARDPGGNLGYTF. Written as DNA, the CDR3 is TGCAGTGCTAGAGATCCCGGCGGCAACCTAGGCTACACCTTC. The chain combines TRBV20-1 with TRBJ1-2; D unresolved. Germline assignment: CDR1 DFQATT and CDR2 SNEGSKA (reference sequence). Trimming took 0 bases from V and 8 from J, leaving 16 bases between them. CDR3 length: 14 residues.

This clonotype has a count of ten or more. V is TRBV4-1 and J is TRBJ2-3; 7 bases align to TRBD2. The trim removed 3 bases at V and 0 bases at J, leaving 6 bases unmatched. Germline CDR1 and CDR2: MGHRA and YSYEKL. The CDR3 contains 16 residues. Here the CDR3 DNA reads TGCGCCAGCAGCCAGGCTAGCGGATCTAGCACAGATACGCAGTATTTT. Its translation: CASSQASGSSTDTQYF.

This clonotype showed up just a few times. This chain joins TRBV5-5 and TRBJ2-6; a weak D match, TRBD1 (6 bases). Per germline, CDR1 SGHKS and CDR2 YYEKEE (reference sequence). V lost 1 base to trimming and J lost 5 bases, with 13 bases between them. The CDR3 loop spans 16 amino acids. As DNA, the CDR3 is TGTGCCAGCAGCTTGACAGGGAATACCTGGGCCAACGTCCTGACTTTC. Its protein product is CASSLTGNTWANVLTF.

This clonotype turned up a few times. This CDR3 is CASSLEAGRTYNEQFF. In DNA form, the CDR3 reads TGTGCCAGCAGCTTAGAGGCAGGTCGGACCTACAATGAGCAGTTCTTC. The gene calls are TRBV7-9 and TRBJ2-1; D gene ambiguous. Germline CDR1 reads SEHNR; CDR2 reads FQNEAQ (reference sequence). The length of the CDR3 is 16 residues. The V end was cut by 1 base, the J end by 2 bases, with 12 bases between.

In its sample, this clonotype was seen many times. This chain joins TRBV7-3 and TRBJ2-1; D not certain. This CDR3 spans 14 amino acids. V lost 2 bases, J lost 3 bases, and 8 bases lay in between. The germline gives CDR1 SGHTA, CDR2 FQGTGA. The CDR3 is CASSLAANYNEQFF. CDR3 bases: TGTGCCAGCAGCTTAGCGGCGAACTACAATGAGCAGTTCTTC.

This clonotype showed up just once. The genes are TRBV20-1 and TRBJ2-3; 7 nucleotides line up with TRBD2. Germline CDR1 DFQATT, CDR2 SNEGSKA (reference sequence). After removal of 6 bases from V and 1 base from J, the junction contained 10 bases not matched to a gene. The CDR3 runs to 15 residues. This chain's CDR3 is CSALEGAGGTDTQYF. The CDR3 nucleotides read TGCAGTGCCCTAGAGGGTGCGGGGGGCACAGATACGCAGTATTTT.

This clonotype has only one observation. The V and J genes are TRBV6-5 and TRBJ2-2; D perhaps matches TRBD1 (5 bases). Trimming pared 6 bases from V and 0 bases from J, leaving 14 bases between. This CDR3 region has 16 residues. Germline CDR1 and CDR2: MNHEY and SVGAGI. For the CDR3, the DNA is TGTGCCAGCAGATCTCTGTCAGGGCCGAACACCGGGGAGCTGTTTTTT. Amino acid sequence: CASRSLSGPNTGELFF.

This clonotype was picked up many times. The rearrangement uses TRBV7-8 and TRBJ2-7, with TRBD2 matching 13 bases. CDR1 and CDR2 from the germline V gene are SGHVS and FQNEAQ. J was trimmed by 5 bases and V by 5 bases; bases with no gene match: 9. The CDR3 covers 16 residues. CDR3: CASSASGLAGADEQYF. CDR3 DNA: TGTGCCAGCAGCGCAAGCGGACTAGCGGGGGCAGACGAGCAGTACTTC.

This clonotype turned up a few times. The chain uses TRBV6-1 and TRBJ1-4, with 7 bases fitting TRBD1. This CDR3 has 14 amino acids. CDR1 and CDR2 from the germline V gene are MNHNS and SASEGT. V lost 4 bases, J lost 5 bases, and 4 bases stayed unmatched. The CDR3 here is CASSATGLNEKLFF. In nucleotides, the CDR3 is TGTGCCAGCAGTGCGACAGGGTTGAATGAAAAACTGTTTTTT.

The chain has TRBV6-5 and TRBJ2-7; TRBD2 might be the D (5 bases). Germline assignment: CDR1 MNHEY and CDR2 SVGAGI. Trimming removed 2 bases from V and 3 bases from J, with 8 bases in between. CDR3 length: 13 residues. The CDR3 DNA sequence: TGTGCCAGCAGTTACGGCGCGGGCTACGAGCAGTACGTC. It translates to CASSYGAGYEQYV.

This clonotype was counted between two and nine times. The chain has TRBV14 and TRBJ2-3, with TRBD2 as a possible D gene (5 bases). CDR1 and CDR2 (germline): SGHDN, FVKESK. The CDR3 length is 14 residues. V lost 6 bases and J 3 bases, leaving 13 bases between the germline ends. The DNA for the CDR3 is TGTGCCAGCAGTCGGCTAGCCCTTACAGATACGCAGTATTTT. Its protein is CASSRLALTDTQYF. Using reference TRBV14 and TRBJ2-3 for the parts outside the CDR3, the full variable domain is EAGVTQFPSHSVIEKGQTVTLRCDPISGHDNLYWYRRVMGKEIKFLLHFVKESKQDESGMPNNRFLAERTGGTYSTLKVQPAELEDSGVYFCASSRLALTDTQYFGPGTRLTVL.

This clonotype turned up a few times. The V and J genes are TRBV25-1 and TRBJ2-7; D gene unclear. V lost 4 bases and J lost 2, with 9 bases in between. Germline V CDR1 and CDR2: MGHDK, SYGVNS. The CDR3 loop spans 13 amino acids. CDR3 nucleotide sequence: TGTGCCAGCAGTGGGTCTTATCCCTACGAGCAGTACGTC. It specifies CASSGSYPYEQYV.

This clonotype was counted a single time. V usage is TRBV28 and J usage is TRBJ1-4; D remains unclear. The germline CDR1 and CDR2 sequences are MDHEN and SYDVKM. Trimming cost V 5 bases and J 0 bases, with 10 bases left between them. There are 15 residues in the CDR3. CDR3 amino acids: CASSPIRATNEKLFF. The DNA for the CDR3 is TGTGCCAGCAGTCCTATTAGAGCAACTAATGAAAAACTGTTTTTT.

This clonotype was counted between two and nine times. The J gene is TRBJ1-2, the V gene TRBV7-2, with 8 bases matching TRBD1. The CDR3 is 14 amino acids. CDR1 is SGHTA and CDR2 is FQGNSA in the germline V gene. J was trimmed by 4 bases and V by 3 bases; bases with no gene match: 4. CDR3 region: CASSFSGGAYGYTF. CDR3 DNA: TGTGCCAGCAGCTTTTCAGGGGGCGCCTATGGCTACACCTTC.